These 24 T cell receptor beta chains originate from one sample sequenced in a study of T cell responses to AZD1222 COVID-19 vaccine. This table comes from immunoSEQ multiplex PCR, and its TCRdb copy is limited to in-frame clones, with some not included. Seen here are 100,000 to 150,000 clones, roughly nine tenths observed once, and the top ten hold around 30%. Sample: peripheral blood, taken on day 0 of AZD1222 vaccination. The receptors originated from an adult in good health.

The rearrangement uses TRBV12-3 or TRBV12-4 and TRBJ2-7, with D unclear. V was trimmed by 1 base and J by 3 bases, leaving 4 bases between them. This CDR3 has 12 residues. CDR3 sequence: CASSLGYYEQYF. As DNA, the CDR3 is TGTGCCAGCAGTTTAGGGTACTACGAGCAGTACTTC.

The chain links TRBV7-2 to TRBJ2-1, with 13 bases lining up with TRBD2. The CDR3 has 15 amino acids. Germline-derived CDR1 and CDR2 are SGHTA and FQGNSA. Losses at the gene ends were 5 bases for V and 7 bases for J; bases not matched to a gene: 5. The CDR3 DNA reads as TGTGCCAGCAGCCCGACTAGCGGGAGGTGGAATGAGCAGTTCTTC. This translates into CASSPTSGRWNEQFF.

The chain links TRBV19 to TRBJ2-3; 9 positions agree with TRBD2. This CDR3 has 15 residues. The V gene end was trimmed by 6 bases and the J gene end by 1 base; junction bases not matched to a gene: 5. Germline CDR1 and CDR2: LNHDA and SQIVND (reference sequence). This chain's CDR3 is CASRPTSGGTDTQYF. DNA for the CDR3: TGTGCCAGTAGACCGACTAGCGGAGGCACAGATACGCAGTATTTT.

V usage is TRBV6-2 or TRBV6-3 and J usage is TRBJ1-5; D unclear. The germline V and J ends were trimmed by 2 bases and 4 bases, with 9 bases remaining between them. The CDR3 has 14 amino acids. Germline CDR1 is MNHEY and CDR2 is SVGEGT. CDR3 region: CASSYPLSNQPQHF. CDR3 DNA sequence: TGTGCCAGCAGTTACCCTCTTTCGAATCAGCCCCAGCATTTT.

The chain combines TRBV13 with TRBJ2-1, with TRBD2 as a possible D gene (6 bases). Germline V gives CDR1 PRHDT, CDR2 FYEKMQ (reference sequence). The V end lost 2 bases, the J end lost 7 bases, and 9 bases lay between the germline ends. The CDR3 consists of 13 residues. CDR3 nucleotides: TGTGCCAGCAGCTTACCAAGCGGGAATGAGCAGTTCTTC. Its protein product is CASSLPSGNEQFF.

CDR3 in DNA: TGTGCCAGCAACGGGGAACGAGAGACCCAGTACTTC. Translation: CASNGERETQYF. The rearrangement uses TRBV3-1 (or the pseudogene TRBV3-2) and TRBJ2-5; possibly TRBD2 for D (5 bases). The germline gives CDR1 LGHDT, CDR2 YNNKEL (reference sequence). V gave up 7 bases and J gave up 4 bases, with 10 bases separating them. The CDR3 is 12 residues long.

This rearrangement joins TRBV5-1 to TRBJ1-2; tentative D call: TRBD1 (6 bases). There are 13 residues in the CDR3. V lost 5 bases and J lost 2, with 10 bases in between. Germline V gives CDR1 SGHRS, CDR2 YFSETQ. Written as DNA, the CDR3 is TGCGCCAGCAGTTCAGGGGCAAACTATGGCTACACCTTC. Protein: CASSSGANYGYTF. Combining the CDR3 with reference TRBV5-1 and TRBJ1-2 gives the whole variable domain KAGVTQTPRYLIKTRGQQVTLSCSPISGHRSVSWYQQTPGQGLQFLFEYFSETQRNKGNFPGRFSGRQFSNSRSEMNVSTLELGDSALYLCASSSGANYGYTFGSGTRLTVV.

The CDR3 region is CASRSDNLANYGYTF. Written as DNA, the CDR3 is TGTGCCAGCAGGTCTGACAACCTAGCTAACTATGGCTACACCTTC. The V and J genes are TRBV9 and TRBJ1-2; no clear D gene. This CDR3 contains 15 residues. V lost 5 bases to trimming and J lost 0 bases, with 14 bases between them. CDR1 and CDR2 from the germline V gene are SGDLS and YYNGEE. The full variable domain, its missing parts supplied by reference TRBV9 and TRBJ1-2, is DSGVTQTPKHLITATGQRVTLRCSPRSGDLSVYWYQQSLDQGLQFLIQYYNGEERAKGNILERFSAQQFPDLHSELNLSSLELGDSALYFCASRSDNLANYGYTFGSGTRLTVV.

The gene calls are TRBV7-7 and TRBJ2-1, with 7 bases that match TRBD2. Trimming took 2 bases from V and 10 from J; bases not matched to a gene: 5. The CDR3 extends over 13 amino acids. CDR1 is SSHAT, CDR2 FNYEAQ, per germline (reference sequence). The CDR3 DNA is TGTGCCAGCAGCTTACACCGGGAGGACGAGCAGTTCTTC. This gives the protein CASSLHREDEQFF.

This sequence joins TRBV5-5 and TRBJ1-2, with 10 bases fitting TRBD1. With V trimmed by 0 bases and J by 2 bases, 4 bases remained unmatched. CDR1 SGHKS and CDR2 YYEKEE come from the germline V gene (reference sequence). This CDR3 is built from 16 residues. This CDR3 reads CASSLAGTGANYGYTF. CDR3 sequence (DNA): TGTGCCAGCAGCTTGGCGGGGACAGGGGCCAACTATGGCTACACCTTC.

This rearrangement joins TRBV3-1 (or the pseudogene TRBV3-2) to TRBJ1-1; D ambiguous. The CDR3 extends over 14 amino acids. V was shortened by 1 base and J by 10 bases, with 16 bases between the two germline ends. Germline assignment: CDR1 LGHDT and CDR2 YNNKEL (reference sequence). CDR3 sequence reads: CASSQGEVTRRAFF. In nucleotides, the CDR3 is TGTGCCAGCAGCCAAGGTGAGGTCACAAGGAGAGCTTTCTTT.

V usage is TRBV30 and J usage is TRBJ2-5, with D perhaps matching TRBD1 or TRBD2 (5 bases each). The V end was cut by 8 bases, the J end by 5 bases, with 21 bases between. The CDR3 is made up of 14 amino acids. CDR1 and CDR2 from the germline V gene are GTSNPN and SVGIG (reference sequence). CDR3 bases: TGTGCCATGGGACCGGGACGGGGAAAGGAGACCCAGTACTTC. Its translation is CAMGPGRGKETQYF.

This rearrangement joins TRBV19 to TRBJ1-5, with a weak D call TRBD1 (5 bases). This CDR3 comprises 16 residues. V lost 5 bases, J lost 5 bases, and 19 bases lay in between. Per the germline V gene, CDR1 is LNHDA and CDR2 is SQIVND (reference sequence). CDR3 residues: CASSAIIGAFYQPQHF. The DNA for the CDR3 is TGTGCCAGTAGTGCCATAATAGGGGCTTTTTATCAGCCCCAGCATTTT.

The chain has TRBV28 and TRBJ2-7; TRBD1 matches 8 bases. The V gene's germline CDR1 is MDHEN and CDR2 SYDVKM. V was pared by 6 bases and J by 2 bases, with 9 bases of the junction left unmatched. The CDR3 is 15 residues long. This CDR3 reads CASSSPGQATYEQYF. CDR3 bases: TGTGCCAGCAGCTCGCCGGGACAGGCGACCTACGAGCAGTACTTC.

CDR3 amino acids: CASSLVPGTGEPQHF. CDR3 coding DNA: TGCGCCAGCAGCTTGGTTCCCGGGACAGGCGAACCCCAGCATTTT. V and J are TRBV5-1 and TRBJ1-5, with 8 bases lining up with TRBD1. Unmatched junction bases numbered 9, after V lost 0 bases and J lost 10 bases. From germline, CDR1 is SGHRS and CDR2 YFSETQ. The CDR3 has 15 residues.

The chain links TRBV6-5 to TRBJ1-4; D is uncertain. V lost 4 bases to trimming and J lost 0 bases, with 9 bases between them. Per germline, CDR1 MNHEY and CDR2 SVGAGI. This CDR3 region has 15 residues. CDR3 nucleotide sequence: TGTGCCAGCAGTTTAGACCCTGCAACTAATGAAAAACTGTTTTTT. As protein: CASSLDPATNEKLFF.

The V gene is TRBV2, the J gene TRBJ1-2; TRBD1 matches at 8 bases. V was pared by 6 bases and J by 3 bases, with 3 bases of the junction left unmatched. The CDR3 totals 13 residues. From germline, CDR1 is SNHLY and CDR2 FYNNEI. CDR3 DNA sequence: TGTGCCAGCAGGGCAGGGGGCCACTATGGCTACACCTTC. Its translation is CASRAGGHYGYTF.

Only a few counts were recorded for this clone. The gene calls are TRBV18 and TRBJ2-7, with D unclear. Deletions cut 2 bases from V and 6 bases from J, with 11 bases between. Germline CDR1 is KGHSH and CDR2 is LQKENI. The CDR3 totals 13 residues. CDR3 coding DNA: TGTGCCAGCTCACCAATGGGCGGAGTCGAGCAGTACTTC. This translates into CASSPMGGVEQYF.

The rearrangement uses TRBV27 and TRBJ2-3; 8 bases match TRBD1. The CDR3 length is 16 residues. Germline CDR1 MNHEY, CDR2 SMNVEV (reference sequence). The ends lost 2 bases at V and 2 bases at J; junction bases unmatched: 6. Written as DNA, the CDR3 is TGTGCCAGCAGTTTACGGAGGACAGGGTACACAGATACGCAGTATTTT. The encoded protein is CASSLRRTGYTDTQYF.

The rearrangement joins TRBV9 to TRBJ2-7; possibly TRBD1 for D (6 bases). The CDR3 extends over 13 amino acids. CDR1 SGDLS and CDR2 YYNGEE come from the germline V gene. Between the trimmed V and J ends, which lost 4 bases and 1 base, there was a span of 9 bases. The chain's CDR3 is CASSTGQSYEQYF. In DNA, the CDR3 is TGTGCCAGCAGCACCGGACAGTCCTACGAGCAGTACTTC.

The chain couples TRBV19 to TRBJ2-1; D unresolved. The CDR3 sequence is 13 residues long. Looked up from germline, CDR1 is LNHDA and CDR2 is SQIVND (reference sequence). V gave up 5 bases and J gave up 2 bases, with 7 bases separating them. The CDR3 loop is CASSSDAYNEQFF. CDR3 nucleotide sequence: TGTGCCAGTAGTTCCGACGCCTACAATGAGCAGTTCTTC.

Concerning this clone itself: Other nucleotide sequences from this sample produce the same CDR3. The J gene is TRBJ2-5, the V gene TRBV12-3 or TRBV12-4; D unresolved. V lost 3 bases to trimming and J lost 5 bases, with 7 bases between them. This CDR3 is built from 12 residues. The CDR3 DNA is TGTGCCAGCAGTTTTGGCCGGGAGACCCAGTACTTC. It yields the protein CASSFGRETQYF.

This clone was counted between two and nine times. This chain uses TRBV14 with TRBJ1-3; possibly TRBD1 for D (6 bases). Germline CDR1 SGHDN, CDR2 FVKESK. The CDR3 extends over 14 amino acids. Trimming left V 4 bases short and J 4 bases short, with 11 bases between. The CDR3 here is CASSRGAVGNTIYF. Here the CDR3 DNA reads TGTGCCAGCAGCCGGGGGGCGGTCGGAAACACCATATATTTT.

This clone was seen a single time. This chain joins TRBV7-6 and TRBJ1-6, with a possible D match to TRBD1 (5 bases). CDR3 length: 15 residues. V shed 4 bases and J shed 7 bases, with 14 bases lying between them. CDR1 and CDR2 from the germline V gene are SGHVS and FNYEAQ. CDR3 DNA sequence: TGTGCCAGCAGCTCAGGCGGGCAGGGAAATTCACCCCTCCACTTT. Amino acids: CASSSGGQGNSPLHF.